This TCR beta chain is drawn from a study of STAT5B mutations in CD4+ large granular lymphocyte leukemia. General study points: Top patient clones used TRBV06 genes more often: 8/27 versus 2/35 in controls. Less than 30% of private leukemic clonotypes occurred rarely in other patients' non-leukemic repertoires.

The CDR3 has 10 amino acids, counting both end residues. The germline gives CDR1 MNHNS, CDR2 SASEGT. Concerning this clone itself: Antigen: not known. Likely a read error: the CDR3 ends without its conserved phenylalanine or tryptophan. Because the CDR3's place on the DNA is in doubt, the DNA is left out and the CDR3 is given as listed by TCRdb.

Original processing methods: Productive clonotypes were detectable down to 2.59 x 10-5 frequency. Produced via immunoSEQ multiplex PCR; TCRdb's table is partial and in-frame only. Clone size and the V and J calls come from that table; the DNA yielded D and trimming. Of approximately 32,000 clones listed, 88% were seen once; the top ten hold 0.95% to 1%. The J gene is TRBJ1-1, the V gene TRBV6-1; TRBD1 is the table's D call, not checked against the DNA. The sequence was collected from a human donor in good health. The specimen sequenced was CD4+ T cells from blood buffy coats. The CDR3 sequence: CASSEVGGHL.